The 12 T cell receptor beta chains reported below all come from one sample, sequenced in a study of blood T cell repertoires in COVID-19. Clones were read by immunoSEQ multiplex PCR, and TCRdb kept only the in-frame ones, dropping some. Of 29,000 or so clones in the sample, around 92% were seen once. Sequenced material: peripheral blood. The receptors were sampled from a human donor in a cohort sampled during active COVID-19.

The chain joins TRBV28 to TRBJ2-2, with 7 bases fitting TRBD1. In germline, CDR1 is MDHEN, CDR2 SYDVKM. CDR3 length equals 14 residues. With V trimmed by 6 bases and J by 5 bases, 6 bases remained unmatched. The CDR3, as DNA: TGTGCCAGCAGCCGACAGGGAGAAACCGGGGAGCTGTTTTTT. It yields the protein CASSRQGETGELFF.

This chain joins TRBV3-1 (or the pseudogene TRBV3-2) and TRBJ2-5; the D gene is possibly TRBD2 (5 bases). V was shortened by 2 bases and J by 0 bases, with 10 bases between the two germline ends. CDR3 length equals 15 residues. Looked up from germline, CDR1 is LGHDT and CDR2 is YNNKEL (reference sequence). CDR3 sequence: CASSQNTGYQETQYF. The CDR3 DNA reads TGTGCCAGCAGCCAAAACACGGGGTACCAAGAGACCCAGTACTTC.

This clone occurred once. The chain links TRBV7-3 to TRBJ2-2, with a tentative D call TRBD2 (6 bases). Looked up from germline, CDR1 is SGHTA and CDR2 is FQGTGA. The V gene lost 8 bases and the J gene lost 4 bases, with 17 bases spanning the gap. The CDR3 totals 15 residues. The CDR3 nucleotides read TGTGCCAGCCAACCGAGGAGGGTGGGCACCGGGGAGCTGTTTTTT. Translated: CASQPRRVGTGELFF.

The chain employs TRBV18 and TRBJ1-1, with D possibly being TRBD1 (6 bases). The germline V and J ends were trimmed by 0 bases and 1 base, with 15 bases remaining between them. The CDR3 is 17 residues long. The germline CDR1 and CDR2 sequences are KGHSH and LQKENI. The CDR3 bases are TGTGCCAGCTCACCACCGGGGGCAGGGGCCCAGAACACTGAAGCTTTCTTT. It translates to CASSPPGAGAQNTEAFF.

Here the CDR3 DNA reads TGTGCCAGCAGCGGGGGGCCCTACAATGAGCAGTTCTTC. Translation gives CASSGGPYNEQFF. The chain employs TRBV6-5 and TRBJ2-1, with D maybe TRBD2 (7 bases). CDR1 MNHEY and CDR2 SVGAGI come from the germline V gene. V was cut by 6 bases and J by 2 bases, with 8 bases left in between. The CDR3 is 13 residues long.

This chain's CDR3 is CASLRGLAGYTDTQYF. The DNA for the CDR3 is TGTGCCAGCCTAAGGGGACTAGCGGGGTACACAGATACGCAGTATTTT. The chain joins TRBV11-2 to TRBJ2-3; 13 bases line up with TRBD2. After removal of 8 bases from V and 2 bases from J, the junction contained 7 bases not matched to a gene. This CDR3 has 16 amino acids. From germline, CDR1 is SGHAT and CDR2 FQNNGV.

The chain couples TRBV18 to TRBJ2-3, with TRBD2 matching over 7 bases. The CDR3 length is 15 residues. The V and J ends lost 3 bases and 5 bases, in that order; junction bases with no gene match: 8. Germline loops: CDR1 KGHSH, CDR2 LQKENI. The CDR3 sequence: CASSPLGGSEDTQYF. CDR3 DNA sequence: TGTGCCAGCTCACCCTTGGGGGGGAGTGAAGATACGCAGTATTTT.

The chain combines TRBV14 with TRBJ2-7; D might be TRBD2 (5 bases). Deletions cut 1 base from V and 3 bases from J, with 13 bases between. Looked up from germline, CDR1 is SGHDN and CDR2 is FVKESK. The CDR3 consists of 15 residues. The CDR3 region has the DNA TGTGCCAGCAGCCAAGGGCCCGGCGGGCGCTACGAGCAGTACTTC. Residues: CASSQGPGGRYEQYF.

V is TRBV9 and J is TRBJ2-6; 8 nucleotides align to TRBD2. Germline assignment: CDR1 SGDLS and CDR2 YYNGEE. V trimming: 3 bases; J trimming: 2 bases; junction bases outside the gene matches: 1. The CDR3 has 15 amino acids. CDR3 region: CASSDGGAGANVLTF. CDR3 nucleotide sequence: TGTGCCAGCAGCGACGGGGGGGCTGGGGCCAACGTCCTGACTTTC.

V gene TRBV19 combines with J gene TRBJ2-1, with TRBD2 identical over 11 bases. The CDR3 consists of 14 residues. The V gene's germline CDR1 is LNHDA and CDR2 SQIVND (reference sequence). V shed 5 bases and J 12 bases; nucleotides not matched to a gene: 9. CDR3 DNA: TGTGCCAGTAGTTTCGAACTAGCGGGGGACGGGCAGTTCTTC. The encoded protein is CASSFELAGDGQFF.

V is TRBV18 and J is TRBJ2-7, with a possible D match to TRBD2 (6 bases). Germline values: CDR1 KGHSH, CDR2 LQKENI. V was trimmed by 3 bases and J by 0 bases, leaving 15 bases between them. The CDR3 has 16 amino acids. Here the CDR3 reads CASSPSGTPSSYEQYF. DNA for the CDR3: TGTGCCAGCTCACCCTCCGGGACTCCTAGCTCCTACGAGCAGTACTTC.

This sequence joins TRBV7-9 and TRBJ2-7, with D maybe TRBD1 (6 bases). The CDR3 sequence is 15 residues long. V was shortened by 2 bases and J by 4 bases, with 15 bases between the two germline ends. The V gene's germline CDR1 is SEHNR and CDR2 FQNEAQ (reference sequence). The CDR3 DNA follows: TGTGCCAGCAGCTTACGGACAGAAGTCCTTTACGAGCAGTACTTC. Protein product: CASSLRTEVLYEQYF.